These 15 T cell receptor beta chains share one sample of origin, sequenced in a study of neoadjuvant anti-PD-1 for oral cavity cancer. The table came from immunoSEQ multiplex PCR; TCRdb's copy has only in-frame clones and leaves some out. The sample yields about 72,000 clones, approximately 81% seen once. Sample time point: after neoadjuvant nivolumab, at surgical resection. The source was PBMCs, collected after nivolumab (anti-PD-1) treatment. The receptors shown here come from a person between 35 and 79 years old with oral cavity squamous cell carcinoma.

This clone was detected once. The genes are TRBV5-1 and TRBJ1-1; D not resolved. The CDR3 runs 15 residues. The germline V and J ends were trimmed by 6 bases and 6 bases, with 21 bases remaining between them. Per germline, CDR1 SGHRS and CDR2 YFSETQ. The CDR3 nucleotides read TGCGCCAGCACTTCCGGAGGAAGGGAGGGCCCTGAAGCTTTCTTT. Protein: CASTSGGREGPEAFF.

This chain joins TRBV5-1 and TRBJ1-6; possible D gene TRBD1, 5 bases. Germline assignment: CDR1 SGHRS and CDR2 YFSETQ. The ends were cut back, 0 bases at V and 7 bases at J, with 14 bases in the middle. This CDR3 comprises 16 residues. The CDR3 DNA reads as TGCGCCAGCAGCTTGGCTATGGGGCGAGGGAATTCACCCCTCCACTTT. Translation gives CASSLAMGRGNSPLHF. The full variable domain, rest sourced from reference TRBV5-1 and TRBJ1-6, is KAGVTQTPRYLIKTRGQQVTLSCSPISGHRSVSWYQQTPGQGLQFLFEYFSETQRNKGNFPGRFSGRQFSNSRSEMNVSTLELGDSALYLCASSLAMGRGNSPLHFGNGTRLTVT.

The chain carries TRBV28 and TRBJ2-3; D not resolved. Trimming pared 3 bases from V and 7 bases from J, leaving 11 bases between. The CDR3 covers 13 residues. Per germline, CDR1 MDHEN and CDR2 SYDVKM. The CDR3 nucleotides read TGTGCCAGCAGTTTCCCTGGGCGTTATACGCAGTATTTT. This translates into CASSFPGRYTQYF.

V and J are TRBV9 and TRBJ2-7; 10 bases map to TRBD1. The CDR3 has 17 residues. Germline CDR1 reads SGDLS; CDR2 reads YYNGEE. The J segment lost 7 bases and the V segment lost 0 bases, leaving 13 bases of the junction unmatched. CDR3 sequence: CASSVGGGDRGLEEQYF. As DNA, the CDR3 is TGTGCCAGCAGCGTAGGGGGCGGGGACAGGGGCTTGGAGGAGCAGTACTTC.

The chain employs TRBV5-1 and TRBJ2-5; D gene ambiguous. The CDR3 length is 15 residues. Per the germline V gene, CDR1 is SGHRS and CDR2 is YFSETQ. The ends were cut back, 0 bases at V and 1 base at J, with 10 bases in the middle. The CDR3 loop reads CASSLVSGIQETQYF. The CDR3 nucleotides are TGCGCCAGCAGCTTGGTGAGTGGGATCCAAGAGACCCAGTACTTC.

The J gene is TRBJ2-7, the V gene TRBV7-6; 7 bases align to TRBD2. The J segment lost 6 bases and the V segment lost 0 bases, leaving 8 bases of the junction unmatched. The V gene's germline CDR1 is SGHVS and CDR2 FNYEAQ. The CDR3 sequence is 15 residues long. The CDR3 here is CASSLARGIVGEQYF. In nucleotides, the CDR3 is TGTGCCAGCAGCTTAGCGCGGGGGATAGTCGGCGAGCAGTACTTC.

The chain's CDR3 is CASSEGTSDTGELFF. The CDR3 DNA reads TGTGCCAGCAGTGAGGGGACTAGCGACACCGGGGAGCTGTTTTTT. This chain links TRBV6-1 with TRBJ2-2; 10 bases are a match to TRBD2. The length of the CDR3 is 15 residues. The J segment lost 3 bases and the V segment lost 3 bases, leaving 1 base of the junction unmatched. CDR1 and CDR2 (germline): MNHNS, SASEGT.

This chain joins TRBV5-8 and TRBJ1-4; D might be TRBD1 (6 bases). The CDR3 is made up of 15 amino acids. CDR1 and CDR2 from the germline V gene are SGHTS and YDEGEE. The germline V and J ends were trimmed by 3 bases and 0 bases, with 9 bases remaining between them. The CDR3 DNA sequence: TGTGCCAGCAGCTGGACAGACGCAACTAATGAAAAACTGTTTTTT. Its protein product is CASSWTDATNEKLFF.

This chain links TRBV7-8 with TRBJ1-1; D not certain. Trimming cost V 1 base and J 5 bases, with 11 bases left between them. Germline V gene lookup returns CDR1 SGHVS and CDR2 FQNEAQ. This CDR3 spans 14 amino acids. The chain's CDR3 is CASSLGVQETEAFF. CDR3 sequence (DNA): TGTGCCAGCAGCTTAGGGGTGCAGGAAACTGAAGCTTTCTTT.

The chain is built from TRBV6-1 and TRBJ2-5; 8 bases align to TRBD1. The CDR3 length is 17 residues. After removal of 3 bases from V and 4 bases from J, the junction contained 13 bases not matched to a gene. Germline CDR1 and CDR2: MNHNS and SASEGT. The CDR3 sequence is CASSDAFGQGGGETQYF. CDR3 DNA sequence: TGTGCCAGCAGTGACGCTTTCGGACAGGGAGGTGGAGAGACCCAGTACTTC.

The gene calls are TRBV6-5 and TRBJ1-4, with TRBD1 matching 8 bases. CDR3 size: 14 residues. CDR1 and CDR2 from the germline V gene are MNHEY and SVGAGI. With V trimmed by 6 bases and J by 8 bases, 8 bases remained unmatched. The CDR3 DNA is TGTGCCAGCAGGGCAGGGGGCGCCGAGGAAAAACTGTTTTTT. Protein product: CASRAGGAEEKLFF.

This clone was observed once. The CDR3 region has the DNA TGTGCCAGCAGCTTAGTTGGTAGCGGGAGGGCCGGAGAGACCCAGTACTTC. It is translated as CASSLVGSGRAGETQYF. The chain combines TRBV7-8 with TRBJ2-5; TRBD2 aligns across 11 bases. J lost 4 bases, V lost 1 base, and 8 bases had no gene match. This CDR3 has 17 residues. CDR1 is SGHVS, CDR2 FQNEAQ, per germline.

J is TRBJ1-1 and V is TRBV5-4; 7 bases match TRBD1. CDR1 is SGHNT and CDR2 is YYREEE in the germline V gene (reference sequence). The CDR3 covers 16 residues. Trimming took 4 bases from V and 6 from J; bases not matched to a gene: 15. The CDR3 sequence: CASSPTLNFQGAEAFF. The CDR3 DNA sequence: TGTGCCAGCAGCCCCACCCTAAATTTCCAGGGGGCTGAAGCTTTCTTT.

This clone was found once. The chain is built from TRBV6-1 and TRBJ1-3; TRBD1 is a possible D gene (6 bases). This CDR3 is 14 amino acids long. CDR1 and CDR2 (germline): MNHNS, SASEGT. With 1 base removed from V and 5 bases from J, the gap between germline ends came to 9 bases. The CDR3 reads CASSEGTERNTIYF. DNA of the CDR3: TGTGCCAGCAGTGAAGGGACAGAGAGAAACACCATATATTTT.

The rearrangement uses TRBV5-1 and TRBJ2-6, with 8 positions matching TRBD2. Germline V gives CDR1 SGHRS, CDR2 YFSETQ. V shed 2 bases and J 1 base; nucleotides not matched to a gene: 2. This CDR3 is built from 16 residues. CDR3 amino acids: CASSLAGVSGANVLTF. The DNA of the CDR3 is TGCGCCAGCAGCTTAGCGGGAGTATCTGGGGCCAACGTCCTGACTTTC.